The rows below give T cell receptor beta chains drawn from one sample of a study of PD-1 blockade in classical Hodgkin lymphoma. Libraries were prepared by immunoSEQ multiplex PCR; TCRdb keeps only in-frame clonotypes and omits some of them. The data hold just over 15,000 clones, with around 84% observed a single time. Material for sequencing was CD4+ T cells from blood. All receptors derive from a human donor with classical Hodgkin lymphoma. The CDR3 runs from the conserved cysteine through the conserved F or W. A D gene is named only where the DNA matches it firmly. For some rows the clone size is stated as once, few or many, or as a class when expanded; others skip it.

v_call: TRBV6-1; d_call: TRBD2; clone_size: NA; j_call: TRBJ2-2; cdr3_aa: CASSERSSGTRELFF; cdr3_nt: TGTGCCAGCAGTGAAAGAAGTAGCGGGACCCGGGAGCTGTTTTTT
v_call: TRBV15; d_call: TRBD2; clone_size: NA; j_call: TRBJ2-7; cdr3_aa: CATSRDAATSGMVQYF; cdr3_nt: TGTGCCACCAGCAGAGACGCCGCGACTAGCGGGATGGTTCAGTACTTC
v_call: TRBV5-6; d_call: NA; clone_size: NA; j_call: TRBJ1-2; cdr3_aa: CASSLVSGGRRYTF; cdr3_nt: TGTGCCAGCAGCTTGGTTAGCGGGGGTCGTAGGTACACCTTC
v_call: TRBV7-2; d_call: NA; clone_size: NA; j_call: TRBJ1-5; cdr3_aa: CASSPLTITNSNQPQHF; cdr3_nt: TGTGCCAGCAGCCCCCTGACAATTACAAATAGCAATCAGCCCCAGCATTTT
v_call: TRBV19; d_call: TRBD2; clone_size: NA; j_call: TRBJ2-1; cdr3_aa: CASRLARSTSGRWYNEQFF; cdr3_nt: TGTGCCAGTAGGCTAGCGAGGTCAACTAGCGGGAGGTGGTACAATGAGCAGTTCTTC
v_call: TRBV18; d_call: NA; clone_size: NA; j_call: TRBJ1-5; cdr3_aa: CASSPGGGNQPQHF; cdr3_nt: TGTGCCAGCTCACCTGGGGGTGGCAATCAGCCCCAGCATTTT
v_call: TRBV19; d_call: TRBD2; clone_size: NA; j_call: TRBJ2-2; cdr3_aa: CASIPGGVTGELFF; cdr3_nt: TGTGCCAGTATACCCGGGGGGGTCACCGGGGAGCTGTTTTTT
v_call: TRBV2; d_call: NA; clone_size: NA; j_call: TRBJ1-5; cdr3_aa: CASMTQGSNQPQHF; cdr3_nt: TGTGCCAGCATGACGCAGGGTAGCAATCAGCCCCAGCATTTT
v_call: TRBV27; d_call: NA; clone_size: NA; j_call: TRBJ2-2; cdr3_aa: CASRDTNTGELFF; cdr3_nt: TGTGCCAGCAGGGACACAAACACCGGGGAGCTGTTTTTT
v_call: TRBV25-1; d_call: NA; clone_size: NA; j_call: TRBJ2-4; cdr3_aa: CASSEVKGTKNIQYF; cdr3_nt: TGTGCCAGCAGTGAGGTCAAGGGGACCAAAAACATTCAGTACTTC
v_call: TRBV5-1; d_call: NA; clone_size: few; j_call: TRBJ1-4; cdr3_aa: CASSLTQISSTNEKLFF; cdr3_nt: TGCGCCAGCAGCTTGACACAGATTTCTTCAACTAATGAAAAACTGTTTTTT
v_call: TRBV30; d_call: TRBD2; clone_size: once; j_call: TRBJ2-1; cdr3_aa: CAWTDSGRYNEQFF; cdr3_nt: TGTGCCTGGACCGATAGCGGGAGATACAATGAGCAGTTCTTC
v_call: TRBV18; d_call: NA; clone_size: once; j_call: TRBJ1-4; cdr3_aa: CASSPGETNEKLFF; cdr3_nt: TGTGCCAGCTCACCGGGGGAAACTAATGAAAAACTGTTTTTT
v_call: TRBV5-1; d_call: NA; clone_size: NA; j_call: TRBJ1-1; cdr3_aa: CASRLEVGVNTEAFF; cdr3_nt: TGCGCCAGCAGACTGGAAGTGGGGGTGAACACTGAAGCTTTCTTT
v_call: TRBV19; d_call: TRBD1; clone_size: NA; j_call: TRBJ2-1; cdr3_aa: CASTQGTGGADEQFF; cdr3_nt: TGTGCCAGTACCCAAGGGACAGGGGGCGCGGATGAGCAGTTCTTC
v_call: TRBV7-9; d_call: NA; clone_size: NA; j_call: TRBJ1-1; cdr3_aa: CASSLGGSEAFF; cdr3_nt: TGTGCCAGCAGCTTAGGAGGGTCTGAAGCTTTCTTT
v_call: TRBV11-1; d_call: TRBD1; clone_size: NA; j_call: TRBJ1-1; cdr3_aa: CASSPGQGASTEAFF; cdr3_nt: TGTGCCAGCAGCCCCGGACAGGGGGCTTCCACTGAAGCTTTCTTT
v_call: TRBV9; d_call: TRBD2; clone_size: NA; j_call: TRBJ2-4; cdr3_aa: CASSVFEREGRAKNIQYF; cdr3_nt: TGTGCCAGCAGCGTATTTGAGCGGGAGGGCCGGGCCAAAAACATTCAGTACTTC
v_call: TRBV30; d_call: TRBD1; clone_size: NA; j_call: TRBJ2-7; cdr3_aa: CAWSRGQGVEQYF; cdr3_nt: TGTGCCTGGAGCCGAGGACAGGGTGTCGAGCAGTACTTC
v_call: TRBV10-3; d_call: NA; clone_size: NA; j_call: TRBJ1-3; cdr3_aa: CAISTEWENTIYF; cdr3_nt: TGTGCCATCAGTACCGAGTGGGAAAACACCATATATTTT
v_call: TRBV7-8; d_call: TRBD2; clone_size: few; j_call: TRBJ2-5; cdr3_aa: CASSRESSGSLKTQYF; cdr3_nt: TGTGCCAGCAGCCGCGAGTCTAGCGGGAGTTTAAAGACCCAGTACTTC
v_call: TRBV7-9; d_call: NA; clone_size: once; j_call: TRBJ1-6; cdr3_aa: CASSLVQSSPLHF; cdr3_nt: TGTGCCAGCAGCTTAGTACAGTCTTCACCCCTCCACTTT
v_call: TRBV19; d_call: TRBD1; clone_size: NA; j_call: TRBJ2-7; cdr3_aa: CASSISLTGTGGYEQYF; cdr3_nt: TGTGCCAGTAGTATCTCACTTACCGGGACAGGGGGCTACGAGCAGTACTTC
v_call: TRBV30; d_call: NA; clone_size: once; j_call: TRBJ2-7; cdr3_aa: CAWSSLSYEQYF; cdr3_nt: TGTGCCTGGAGTTCCCTAAGCTACGAGCAGTACTTC
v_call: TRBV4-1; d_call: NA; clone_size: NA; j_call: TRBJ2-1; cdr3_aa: CASSQDQGNVYNEQFF; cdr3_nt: TGCGCCAGCAGCCAAGATCAGGGGAACGTCTACAATGAGCAGTTCTTC
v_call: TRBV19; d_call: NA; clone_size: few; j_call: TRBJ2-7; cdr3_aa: CASSSSTRYEQYF; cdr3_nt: TGTGCCAGTAGTTCATCGACGCGATACGAGCAGTACTTC
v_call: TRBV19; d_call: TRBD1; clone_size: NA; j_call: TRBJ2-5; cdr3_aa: CASSGQAGLEKTQYF; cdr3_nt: TGTGCCAGTAGTGGACAGGCCGGATTGGAAAAGACCCAGTACTTC
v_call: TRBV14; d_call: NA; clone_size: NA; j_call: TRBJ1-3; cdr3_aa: CASSQQRGGAAGNTIYF; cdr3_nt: TGTGCCAGCAGCCAACAACGGGGGGGGGCCGCTGGAAACACCATATATTTT
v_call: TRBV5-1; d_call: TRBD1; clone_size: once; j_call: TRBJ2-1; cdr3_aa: CASSLGGQGGGNEQFF; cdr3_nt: TGCGCCAGCAGCTTGGGAGGACAGGGTGGGGGAAATGAGCAGTTCTTC
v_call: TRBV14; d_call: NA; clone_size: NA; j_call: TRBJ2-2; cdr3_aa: CASSQVYSRPGELFF; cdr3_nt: TGTGCCAGCAGCCAAGTGTACAGCCGACCCGGGGAGCTGTTTTTT
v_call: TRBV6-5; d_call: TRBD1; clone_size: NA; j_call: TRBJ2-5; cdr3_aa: CASSRGTGQETQYF; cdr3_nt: TGTGCCAGCAGTCGGGGGACAGGGCAAGAGACCCAGTACTTC
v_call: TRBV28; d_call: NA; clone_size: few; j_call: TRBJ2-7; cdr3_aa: CASSSTGSIGYF; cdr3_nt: TGTGCCAGCAGTTCCACAGGGTCGATTGGGTACTTC
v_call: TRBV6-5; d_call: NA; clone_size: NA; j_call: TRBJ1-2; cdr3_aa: CASSYGRNYGYTF; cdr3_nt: TGTGCCAGCAGTTACGGCAGAAACTATGGCTACACCTTC
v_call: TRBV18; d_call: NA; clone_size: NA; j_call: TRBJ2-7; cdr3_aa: CASSPGGYYEQYF; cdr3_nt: TGTGCCAGCTCACCAGGGGGATACTACGAGCAGTACTTC